The sequence of this TCR beta chain was determined in a study of blood T cell repertoires in COVID-19. Study as a whole: There were acute and convalescent COVID-19 samples, and they came from the United States, Italy and Spain. The cDNA or gDNA used as material had been derived from T cells, B-cell-depleted T cells, or PBMCs.

Authors' methods: Amplification from reference gene primers served as the basis for estimated nucleated cell counts. Produced via immunoSEQ multiplex PCR; TCRdb's table is partial and in-frame only. V and J calls and clone size are as listed in that table; D and trimming were resolved from the DNA. The data show more than 95,000 clones, 55% to 75% seen once. Trimming left V 5 bases short and J 9 bases short, with 19 bases between. The germline V gene has CDR1 MNHEY and CDR2 SVGAGI. The length of the CDR3 is 14 residues. This clonotype was sampled from a woman in her 70s with acute or convalescent COVID-19. The gene calls are TRBV6-5 and TRBJ1-1, with a weak D call TRBD1 (5 bases). The sequencing sample was made of peripheral blood. The CDR3 loop is CASSPATGAAKAFF. CDR3 nucleotide sequence: TGTGCCAGCAGTCCCGCCACAGGCGCCGCTAAAGCTTTCTTT.